These 30 T cell receptor beta chains were all obtained from the same sample, sequenced in a study of multiple sclerosis patients with progressive multifocal leukoencephalopathy. Noted time point: before natalizumab initiation. Profiled with immunoSEQ multiplex PCR; TCRdb holds only in-frame clones, not every one. This table holds 25,000 to 35,000 clones, 70% to 90% found once. Sequenced: PBMCs. The receptors originated from a human donor with multiple sclerosis.

This clone has more than one count but fewer than ten. The CDR3 sequence is CACRLSGLNTEAFF. Written as DNA, the CDR3 is TGTGCCTGTCGGTTGTCGGGGCTGAACACTGAAGCTTTCTTT. The chain has TRBV6-5 and TRBJ1-1; D might be TRBD1 (5 bases). The CDR3 is 14 amino acids. Germline CDR1 MNHEY, CDR2 SVGAGI. Trimming removed 11 bases at V and 0 bases at J, with 16 bases between.

This chain uses TRBV9 with TRBJ2-1, with 7 bases aligning to TRBD1. V shed 0 bases and J 6 bases; nucleotides not matched to a gene: 6. This CDR3 has 15 amino acids. Per the germline V gene, CDR1 is SGDLS and CDR2 is YYNGEE. The chain's CDR3 is CASSVVGTEGNEQFF. The DNA for the CDR3 is TGTGCCAGCAGCGTAGTTGGGACAGAGGGCAATGAGCAGTTCTTC.

As concerns this clone: This sample includes further DNA sequences coding for the same CDR3. The gene calls are TRBV27 and TRBJ2-1; 9 nucleotides line up with TRBD2. V shed 6 bases and J 7 bases; nucleotides not matched to a gene: 13. The CDR3 has 16 amino acids. Germline values: CDR1 MNHEY, CDR2 SMNVEV (reference sequence). DNA for the CDR3: TGTGCCAGCAGCGCCCCCGATATTAGCGGGAGAAATGAGCAGTTCTTC. It translates to CASSAPDISGRNEQFF.

The chain links TRBV27 to TRBJ1-2; 9 bases align to TRBD1. V lost 3 bases to trimming and J lost 4 bases; unmatched junction nucleotides: 3. This CDR3 region has 14 residues. Germline V gene sequence: CDR1 MNHEY, CDR2 SMNVEV (reference sequence). CDR3: CASSLGQGGYGYTF. CDR3 sequence (DNA): TGTGCCAGCAGTTTGGGACAGGGCGGCTATGGCTACACCTTC.

This rearrangement joins TRBV23-1 to TRBJ2-3; a possible D gene is TRBD2 (7 bases). TRBV23-1 is classed as an ORF, of uncertain function. This CDR3 comprises 18 residues. Deletions cut 4 bases from V and 4 bases from J, with 24 bases between. The DNA for the CDR3 is TGCGCCAGCAGTCTCCCGGGGGGCGCCCCTTGCATTGCAGATACGCAGTATTTT. Translating gives CASSLPGGAPCIADTQYF.

Note on this clone: The same CDR3 is also encoded by other DNA sequences in this sample. V is TRBV19 and J is TRBJ1-5; D is ambiguous. Germline lookup yields CDR1 LNHDA and CDR2 SQIVND (reference sequence). The CDR3 has 15 amino acids. The V gene lost 9 bases and the J gene lost 6 bases, with 21 bases spanning the gap. As DNA, the CDR3 is TGTGCCAGCAAGACCCGGGAGGATGTGGCTCAGCCCCAGCATTTT. The encoded protein is CASKTREDVAQPQHF.

CDR3 sequence: CASSQGGGSSYNEQFF. Written as DNA, the CDR3 is TGTGCCAGCAGCCAAGGTGGCGGAAGCTCCTACAATGAGCAGTTCTTC. This sequence joins TRBV16 and TRBJ2-1; unclear D gene. Trimming took off 2 bases at V and 0 bases at J, with 11 bases between the two ends. CDR1 and CDR2 (germline): KGHSY, FQNENV. This CDR3 is built from 16 residues.

V and J are TRBV2 and TRBJ2-1; TRBD2 matches at 12 bases. V was clipped by 5 bases and J by 7 bases; unmatched bases: 6. Germline assignment: CDR1 SNHLY and CDR2 FYNNEI. The CDR3 length is 15 residues. This CDR3 is CASSRLAGVNNEQFF. CDR3 in DNA: TGTGCCAGCAGTCGACTAGCGGGAGTTAATAATGAGCAGTTCTTC. Full variable domain (rest looked up from reference TRBV2 and TRBJ2-1): EPEVTQTPSHQVTQMGQEVILRCVPISNHLYFYWYRQILGQKVEFLVSFYNNEISEKSEIFDDQFSVERPDGSNFTLKIRSTKLEDSAMYFCASSRLAGVNNEQFFGPGTRLTVL.

The chain couples TRBV5-6 to TRBJ2-7; D unresolved. The CDR3 extends over 13 amino acids. Trimming pared 0 bases from V and 3 bases from J, leaving 7 bases between. Per the germline V gene, CDR1 is SGHDT and CDR2 is YYEEEE. CDR3 in amino acids: CASSLVGIYEQYF. DNA for the CDR3: TGTGCCAGCAGCTTGGTAGGGATCTACGAGCAGTACTTC.

V usage is TRBV6-5 and J usage is TRBJ1-5; maybe TRBD1 (5 bases). Trimming shortened V by 6 bases and J by 0 bases, and 12 bases separated the two germline ends. Germline CDR1 is MNHEY and CDR2 is SVGAGI. The CDR3 sequence is 15 residues long. The CDR3 bases are TGTGCCAGCAGGATTGCACAGGTTAGCAATCAGCCCCAGCATTTT. Amino acid sequence: CASRIAQVSNQPQHF.

In its sample, this clone was seen a few times. V gene TRBV7-3 combines with J gene TRBJ1-1, with D tentatively TRBD1 (5 bases). The length of the CDR3 is 15 residues. The V end lost 1 base, the J end lost 1 base, and 10 bases lay between the germline ends. From germline, CDR1 is SGHTA and CDR2 FQGTGA. DNA of the CDR3: TGTGCCAGCAGCTTAAACTTGGGGGGGAACACTGAAGCTTTCTTT. Its translation is CASSLNLGGNTEAFF.

The CDR3 loop is CASGRRPGTQRLTYEQYF. Written as DNA, the CDR3 is TGTGCCAGCGGCAGGCGACCGGGAACACAAAGACTGACCTACGAGCAGTACTTC. The chain recombines TRBV2 with TRBJ2-7; a possible D gene is TRBD2 (5 bases). V lost 8 bases, J lost 2 bases, and 28 bases lay in between. Germline CDR1 reads SNHLY; CDR2 reads FYNNEI. The CDR3 totals 18 residues.

The V gene is TRBV28, the J gene TRBJ2-3, with 10 nucleotides matching TRBD2. The J segment lost 5 bases and the V segment lost 4 bases, leaving 6 bases of the junction unmatched. The CDR3 is 15 residues long. CDR1 is MDHEN and CDR2 is SYDVKM in the germline V gene. CDR3 nucleotide sequence: TGTGCCAGCAGTTCAGTAGCGGGAGGCCGAGATACGCAGTATTTT. Encoded protein: CASSSVAGGRDTQYF.

V gene TRBV9 combines with J gene TRBJ2-7, with 8 nucleotides matching TRBD2. Germline V lookup: CDR1 SGDLS, CDR2 YYNGEE. This CDR3 is 14 amino acids long. Losses at the gene ends were 0 bases for V and 3 bases for J; bases not matched to a gene: 2. The DNA of the CDR3 is TGTGCCAGCAGCGTAGCGGGAGGGGTCTACGAGCAGTACTTC. It yields the protein CASSVAGGVYEQYF.

This clone was observed a single time. This sequence joins TRBV9 and TRBJ1-2; D not resolved. The germline CDR1 and CDR2 sequences are SGDLS and YYNGEE. Deletions cut 3 bases from V and 8 bases from J, with 11 bases between. CDR3 length equals 12 residues. CDR3 in amino acids: CASSAPAVGYTF. CDR3 nucleotides: TGTGCCAGCAGCGCGCCGGCGGTCGGCTACACCTTC.

This clone was seen just once. The chain carries TRBV6-6 and TRBJ1-2; a possible D gene is TRBD1 (5 bases). The CDR3 runs to 16 residues. Per germline, CDR1 MNHNY and CDR2 SVGAGI (reference sequence). V lost 4 bases and J 3 bases, leaving 18 bases between the germline ends. CDR3: CASSSRDPPRDYGYTF. Here the CDR3 DNA reads TGTGCCAGCAGTTCGCGGGACCCCCCCCGGGACTATGGCTACACCTTC.

This clone was found once. The V gene is TRBV4-1, the J gene TRBJ1-2; D remains unclear. CDR1 MGHRA and CDR2 YSYEKL come from the germline V gene. Trimming removed 1 base at V and 3 bases at J, with 12 bases between. The CDR3 has 15 amino acids. The CDR3: CASSQVPQADYGYTF. The CDR3 nucleotides read TGCGCCAGCAGCCAAGTACCCCAGGCGGACTATGGCTACACCTTC.

The rearrangement uses TRBV6-1 and TRBJ1-3; no clear D gene. The CDR3 is 19 amino acids. Trimming took 2 bases from V and 0 from J, leaving 20 bases between them. Germline-derived CDR1 and CDR2 are MNHNS and SASEGT. DNA of the CDR3: TGTGCCAGCAGTGAACGGAGGCTGATACCCAGAGGCTCTGGAAACACCATATATTTT. It is translated as CASSERRLIPRGSGNTIYF.

V usage is TRBV13 and J usage is TRBJ2-5; TRBD2 is a possible D gene (6 bases). CDR3 length equals 14 residues. Trimming removed 3 bases at V and 7 bases at J, with 15 bases between. The germline CDR1 and CDR2 sequences are PRHDT and FYEKMQ (reference sequence). The CDR3 DNA reads TGTGCCAGCAGCTTGGACCGACTAGGCAGGACCCAGTACTTC. Residues: CASSLDRLGRTQYF. The entire variable domain, with the rest obtained from reference TRBV13 and TRBJ2-5, is as follows: AAGVIQSPRHLIKEKRETATLKCYPIPRHDTVYWYQQGPGQDPQFLISFYEKMQSDKGSIPDRFSAQQFSDYHSELNMSSLELGDSALYFCASSLDRLGRTQYFGPGTRLLVL.

V gene TRBV6-1 combines with J gene TRBJ1-5; D call uncertain. CDR3 length: 16 amino acids. V lost 3 bases to trimming and J lost 0 bases, with 12 bases between them. Germline V lookup: CDR1 MNHNS, CDR2 SASEGT. DNA for the CDR3: TGTGCCAGCAGTGATTTGATCAGTTATAGCAATCAGCCCCAGCATTTT. Residues: CASSDLISYSNQPQHF.

CDR3 loop: CASSLGSLNEQFF. CDR3 DNA sequence: TGTGCCAGCAGCTTAGGGTCCCTGAATGAGCAGTTCTTC. The gene calls are TRBV7-6 and TRBJ2-1; D is uncertain. V lost 1 base to trimming and J lost 7 bases, with 8 bases between them. Germline CDR1 and CDR2: SGHVS and FNYEAQ. The CDR3 is 13 amino acids.

The CDR3 spells CAITYRQGNEQYF. Written as DNA, the CDR3 is TGTGCCATAACCTACAGACAGGGGAACGAGCAGTACTTC. The chain recombines TRBV2 with TRBJ2-7, with TRBD1 matching 8 bases. The CDR3 covers 13 residues. The J segment lost 5 bases and the V segment lost 10 bases, leaving 10 bases of the junction unmatched. In germline, CDR1 is SNHLY, CDR2 FYNNEI. Drawing the rest from reference TRBV2 and TRBJ2-7, the complete variable domain is EPEVTQTPSHQVTQMGQEVILRCVPISNHLYFYWYRQILGQKVEFLVSFYNNEISEKSEIFDDQFSVERPDGSNFTLKIRSTKLEDSAMYFCAITYRQGNEQYFGPGTRLTVT.

The chain links TRBV10-3 to TRBJ1-5; D perhaps matches TRBD1 (5 bases). V gave up 6 bases and J gave up 4 bases, with 16 bases separating them. The CDR3 extends over 15 amino acids. Germline lookup yields CDR1 ENHRY and CDR2 SYGVKD. The CDR3 DNA reads as TGTGCCATCAGGGCGGATAGGGGAGATAATCAGCCCCAGCATTTT. Translation: CAIRADRGDNQPQHF.

The V gene is TRBV6-5, the J gene TRBJ2-2, with D possibly called TRBD1 or TRBD2 (5 bases each). Germline values: CDR1 MNHEY, CDR2 SVGAGI. V lost 7 bases to trimming and J lost 3 bases, with 15 bases between them. CDR3 length: 15 amino acids. The CDR3 DNA sequence: TGTGCCAGCACCCACGGGGCGGAGGACACCGGGGAGCTGTTTTTT. Amino acid sequence: CASTHGAEDTGELFF.

This rearrangement joins TRBV28 to TRBJ1-5, with D possibly being TRBD1 (5 bases). Germline V gene lookup returns CDR1 MDHEN and CDR2 SYDVKM. V was shortened by 6 bases and J by 0 bases, with 21 bases between the two germline ends. The CDR3 covers 18 residues. In DNA, the CDR3 is TGTGCCAGCAGCCAACTAATCGGGACGGACGATAGCAATCAGCCCCAGCATTTT. The encoded protein is CASSQLIGTDDSNQPQHF.

V and J are TRBV21-1 and TRBJ2-1; the table assigns TRBD1, which was not confirmed against the DNA. TRBV21-1 is classified as a pseudogene. This CDR3 has 19 residues. CDR3 coding DNA: TGTGCCAGCAGCCATAAGGACAGGAGGATTGGTGGCTCCTACAATGAGCAGTTCTTC. Amino acid sequence: CASSHKDRRIGGSYNEQFF.

The V and J genes are TRBV28 and TRBJ1-1; 7 positions match TRBD1. The length of the CDR3 is 15 residues. V lost 2 bases and J lost 1; bases outside the gene matches: 4. The germline V gene encodes CDR1 MDHEN and CDR2 SYDVKM. CDR3 loop: CASSLGRTGNTEAFF. CDR3 nucleotide sequence: TGTGCCAGCAGTTTAGGGAGGACAGGGAACACTGAAGCTTTCTTT.

The V gene is TRBV18, the J gene TRBJ1-4; D remains ambiguous. Trimming shortened V by 4 bases and J by 5 bases, and 17 bases separated the two germline ends. The CDR3 has 16 amino acids. The V gene's germline CDR1 is KGHSH and CDR2 LQKENI. The CDR3 DNA is TGTGCCAGCTCACGGGAAAGACCGGCTCCCAATGAAAAACTGTTTTTT. Its translation: CASSRERPAPNEKLFF.

The chain employs TRBV7-6 and TRBJ2-5; D is uncertain. The CDR3 is 15 amino acids. CDR1 is SGHVS and CDR2 is FNYEAQ in the germline V gene. V was trimmed by 3 bases and J by 1 base, leaving 12 bases between them. CDR3 DNA sequence: TGTGCCAGCAGCTTCGTCGACGGCACCCAAGAGACCCAGTACTTC. Protein sequence: CASSFVDGTQETQYF.

V and J are TRBV19 and TRBJ2-1; D is ambiguous. V gave up 2 bases and J gave up 8 bases, with 10 bases separating them. The CDR3 is 13 amino acids. Per the germline V gene, CDR1 is LNHDA and CDR2 is SQIVND (reference sequence). CDR3 nucleotide sequence: TGTGCCAGTAGTATATTCGGGTCAGATGAGCAGTTCTTC. It codes for CASSIFGSDEQFF.